The table lists the clone carrying this T cell receptor (beta chain) with a few counts. The antigen is undetermined. J lost 0 bases, V lost 6 bases, and 8 bases had no gene match. The CDR3 consists of 17 residues. CDR1 MDHEN and CDR2 SYDVKM come from the germline V gene. This sample stems from a study of T-cell memory formation after mild COVID-19. Findings and limits, study-wide: Proof of SARS-CoV-2 specificity was absent for the second-wave clones that crested on day 37.

TCRdb passed the 5' RACE reads through MiXCR, listing each CDR3 protein once. The table lists 40,000 to 55,000 distinct CDR3 sequences, roughly 7.2% of them singletons. Sequenced material: PBMCs or a T cell subset sorted from them (not recorded which). J is TRBJ1-6 and V is TRBV28; 7 bases are shared with TRBD1. The receptor comes from a young man who had mild COVID-19 (a few samples of this study predate the infection). Cell type and time point are not known. CDR3 sequence: CASSLTGLSSYNSPLHF. The CDR3 coding sequence is TGTGCCAGCAGCCTGACAGGGCTAAGCTCCTATAATTCACCCCTCCACTTT.